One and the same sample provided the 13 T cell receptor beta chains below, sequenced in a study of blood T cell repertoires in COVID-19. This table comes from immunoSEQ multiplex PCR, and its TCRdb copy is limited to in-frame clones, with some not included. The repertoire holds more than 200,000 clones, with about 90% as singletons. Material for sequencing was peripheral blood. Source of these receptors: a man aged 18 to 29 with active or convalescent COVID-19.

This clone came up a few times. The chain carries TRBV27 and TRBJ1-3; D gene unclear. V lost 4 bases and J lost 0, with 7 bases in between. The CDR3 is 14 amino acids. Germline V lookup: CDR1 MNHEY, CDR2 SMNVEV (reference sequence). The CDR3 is CASSSSLSGNTIYF. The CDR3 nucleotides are TGTGCCAGCAGTTCTTCCCTCTCTGGAAACACCATATATTTT.

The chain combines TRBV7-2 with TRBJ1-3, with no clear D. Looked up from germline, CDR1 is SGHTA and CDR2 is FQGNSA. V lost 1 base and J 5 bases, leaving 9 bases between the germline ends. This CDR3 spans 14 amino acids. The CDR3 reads CASSLDGSRNTIYF. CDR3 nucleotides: TGTGCCAGCAGCTTAGACGGGTCCAGAAACACCATATATTTT. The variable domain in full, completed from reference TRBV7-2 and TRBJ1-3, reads GAGVSQSPSNKVTEKGKDVELRCDPISGHTALYWYRQSLGQGLEFLIYFQGNSAPDKSGLPSDRFSAERTGGSVSTLTIQRTQQEDSAVYLCASSLDGSRNTIYFGEGSWLTVV.

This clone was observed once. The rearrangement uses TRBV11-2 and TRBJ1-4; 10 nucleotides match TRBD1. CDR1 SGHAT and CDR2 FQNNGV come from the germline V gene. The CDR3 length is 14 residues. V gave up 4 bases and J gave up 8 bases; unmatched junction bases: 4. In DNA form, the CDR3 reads TGTGCCAGCAGCTCGGGACAGGGGTGGGAAAAACTGTTTTTT. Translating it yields CASSSGQGWEKLFF.

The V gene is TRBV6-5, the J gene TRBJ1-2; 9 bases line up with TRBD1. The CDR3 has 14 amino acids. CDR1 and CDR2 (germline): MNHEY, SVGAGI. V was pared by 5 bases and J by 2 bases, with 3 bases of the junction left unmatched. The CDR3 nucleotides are TGTGCCAGCAGTCAAACAGGGGGCAACTATGGCTACACCTTC. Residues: CASSQTGGNYGYTF.

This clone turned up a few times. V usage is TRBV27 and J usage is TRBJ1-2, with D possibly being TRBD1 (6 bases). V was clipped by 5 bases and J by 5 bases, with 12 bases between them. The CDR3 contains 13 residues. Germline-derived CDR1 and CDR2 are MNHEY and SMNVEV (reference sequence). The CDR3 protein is CASSPGQRYGYTF. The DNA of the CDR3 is TGTGCCAGCAGTCCTGGACAGCGTTATGGCTACACCTTC.

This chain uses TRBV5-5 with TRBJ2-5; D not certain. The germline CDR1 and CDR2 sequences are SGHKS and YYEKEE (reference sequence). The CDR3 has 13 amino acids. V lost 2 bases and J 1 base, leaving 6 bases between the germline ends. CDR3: CASSFISQETQYF. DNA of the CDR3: TGTGCCAGCAGCTTTATCTCCCAAGAGACCCAGTACTTC.

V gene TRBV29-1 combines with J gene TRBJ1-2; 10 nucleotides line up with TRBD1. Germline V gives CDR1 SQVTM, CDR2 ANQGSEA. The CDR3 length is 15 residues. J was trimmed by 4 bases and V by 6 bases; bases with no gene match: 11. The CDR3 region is CSVAPGQGSGYGYTF. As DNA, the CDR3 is TGCAGCGTCGCCCCGGGACAGGGGAGCGGCTATGGCTACACCTTC.

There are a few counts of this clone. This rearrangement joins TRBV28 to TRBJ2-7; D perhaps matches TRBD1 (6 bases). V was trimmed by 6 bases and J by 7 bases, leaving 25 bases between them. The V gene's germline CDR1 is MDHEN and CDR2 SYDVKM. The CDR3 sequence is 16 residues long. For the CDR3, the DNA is TGTGCCAGCAGCTTAGACTACAGGGTTGGCCTACGGGAGCAGTACTTC. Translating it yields CASSLDYRVGLREQYF.

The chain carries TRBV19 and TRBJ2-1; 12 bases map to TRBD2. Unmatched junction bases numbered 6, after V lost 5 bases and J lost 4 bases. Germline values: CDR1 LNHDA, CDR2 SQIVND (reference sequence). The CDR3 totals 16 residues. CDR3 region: CASSLQLAGGYNEQFF. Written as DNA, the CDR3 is TGTGCCAGTAGTCTCCAACTAGCGGGAGGATACAATGAGCAGTTCTTC. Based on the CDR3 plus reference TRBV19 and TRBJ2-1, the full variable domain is DGGITQSPKYLFRKEGQNVTLSCEQNLNHDAMYWYRQDPGQGLRLIYYSQIVNDFQKGDIAEGYSVSREKKESFPLTVTSAQKNPTAFYLCASSLQLAGGYNEQFFGPGTRLTVL.

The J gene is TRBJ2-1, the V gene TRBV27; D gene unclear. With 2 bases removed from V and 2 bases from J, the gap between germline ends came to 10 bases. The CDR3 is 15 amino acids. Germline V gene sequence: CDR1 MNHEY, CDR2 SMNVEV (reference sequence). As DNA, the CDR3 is TGTGCCAGCAGTTTAGATTCGTTAGCCTACAATGAGCAGTTCTTC. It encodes CASSLDSLAYNEQFF.

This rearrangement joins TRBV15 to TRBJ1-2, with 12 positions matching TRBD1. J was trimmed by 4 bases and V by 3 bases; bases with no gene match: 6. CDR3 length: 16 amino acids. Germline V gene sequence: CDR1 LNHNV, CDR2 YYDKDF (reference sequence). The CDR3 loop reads CATSSIRGQGAYGYTF. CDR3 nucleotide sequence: TGTGCCACCAGCAGCATTAGGGGACAGGGGGCCTATGGCTACACCTTC.

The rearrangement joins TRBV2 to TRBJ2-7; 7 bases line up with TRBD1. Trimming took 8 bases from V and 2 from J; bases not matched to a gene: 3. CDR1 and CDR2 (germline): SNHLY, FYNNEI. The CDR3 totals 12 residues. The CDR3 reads CASAQGAYEQYF. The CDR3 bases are TGTGCCAGCGCTCAGGGGGCCTACGAGCAGTACTTC.

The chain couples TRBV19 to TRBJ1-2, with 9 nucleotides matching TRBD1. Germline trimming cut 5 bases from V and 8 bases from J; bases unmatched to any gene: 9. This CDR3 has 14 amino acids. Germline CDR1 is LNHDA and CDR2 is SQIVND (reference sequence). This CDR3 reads CASSLKDRGLGYTF. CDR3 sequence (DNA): TGTGCCAGTAGTCTCAAGGACAGGGGCCTAGGCTACACCTTC.